These 22 T cell receptor beta chains originate from one sample sequenced in a study of T cell responses to AZD1222 COVID-19 vaccine. Libraries were prepared by immunoSEQ multiplex PCR; TCRdb keeps only in-frame clonotypes and omits some of them. The repertoire consists of more than 90,000 clones, with approximately 91% occurring once and the leading ten covering 15% to 20%. The sample here was peripheral blood, taken 28 days after the second AZD1222 dose. Receptors originate from an adult who received the AZD1222 COVID-19 vaccine.

As to this clone: At one of its ends the junction is not consistent with the germline gene, which may arise from a read error. CDR3 DNA: TGTGTCAGCAGCTTATGGGGGAGTACGAGCACTGAAGCTTTCTTT. Its protein is CVSSLWGSTSTEAFF. The J gene is TRBJ1-1, the V gene TRBV7-2; maybe TRBD1 (5 bases). Germline V gene data show CDR1 as SGHTA and CDR2 as FQGNSA. The CDR3 consists of 15 residues.

This clone has just a few counts. The rearrangement uses TRBV7-8 and TRBJ2-1, with D possibly matching TRBD1 (5 bases). The CDR3 has 16 amino acids. Trimming shortened V by 1 base and J by 5 bases, and 15 bases separated the two germline ends. Germline V gives CDR1 SGHVS, CDR2 FQNEAQ. This CDR3 reads CASSLDLGLGDNEQFF. The CDR3 nucleotides read TGTGCCAGCAGCTTAGATTTGGGGCTAGGGGACAATGAGCAGTTCTTC.

There are a few counts of this clone. V gene TRBV7-3 combines with J gene TRBJ2-3; either TRBD1 or TRBD2 may fit D (5 bases each). CDR3 size: 14 residues. Trimming pared 1 base from V and 6 bases from J, leaving 11 bases between. Per the germline V gene, CDR1 is SGHTA and CDR2 is FQGTGA. In DNA, the CDR3 is TGTGCCAGCAGCTTAAATCTCGGGGCGGATACGCAGTATTTT. Translated: CASSLNLGADTQYF. The complete variable domain, with remaining parts taken from reference TRBV7-3 and TRBJ2-3, reads GAGVSQTPSNKVTEKGKYVELRCDPISGHTALYWYRQSLGQGPEFLIYFQGTGAADDSGLPNDRFFAVRPEGSVSTLKIQRTERGDSAVYLCASSLNLGADTQYFGPGTRLTVL.

The chain links TRBV21-1 to TRBJ1-4; TRBD1 was called by the table and not checked on the DNA. TRBV21-1 is labeled a pseudogene. This CDR3 is built from 19 residues. DNA for the CDR3: TGTGCCAGCAGCAAACTAGAGAGGACAGGGGAAGAGTCTAATGAAAAACTGTTTTTT. It encodes CASSKLERTGEESNEKLFF.

V gene TRBV27 combines with J gene TRBJ1-1; TRBD1 matches at 8 bases. Trimming at V came to 4 bases and at J to 2 bases, leaving 12 bases not matched to a gene. Germline loops: CDR1 MNHEY, CDR2 SMNVEV (reference sequence). This CDR3 is 17 amino acids long. The CDR3 loop reads CASSSRPDRVLNTEAFF. For the CDR3, the DNA is TGTGCCAGCAGTTCGCGTCCGGACAGGGTACTCAACACTGAAGCTTTCTTT.

The chain has TRBV7-9 and TRBJ1-4; 7 bases align to TRBD1. This CDR3 is 15 amino acids long. Per the germline V gene, CDR1 is SEHNR and CDR2 is FQNEAQ (reference sequence). V trimming: 3 bases; J trimming: 7 bases; junction bases outside the gene matches: 8. The CDR3 DNA reads TGTGCCAGCAGCTTCACGACAGGGTCTGGTGAAAAACTGTTTTTT. Translated: CASSFTTGSGEKLFF.

The chain links TRBV14 to TRBJ1-1; no definite D call. The CDR3 sequence is 14 residues long. Germline-derived CDR1 and CDR2 are SGHDN and FVKESK. V dropped 0 bases and J dropped 5 bases, with 10 bases sitting between them. CDR3 sequence (DNA): TGTGCCAGCAGCCAAGATCTATGGGGAACTGAAGCTTTCTTT. Encoded protein: CASSQDLWGTEAFF.

The CDR3 nucleotides read TGTGCCAGCAGCTTAGTAGGGCCGAGGAATCAGCCCCAGCATTTT. Protein product: CASSLVGPRNQPQHF. The chain employs TRBV7-9 and TRBJ1-5; D remains ambiguous. Germline CDR1 SEHNR, CDR2 FQNEAQ (reference sequence). This CDR3 has 15 residues. V dropped 1 base and J dropped 4 bases, with 11 bases sitting between them.

The chain has TRBV12-3 or TRBV12-4 and TRBJ1-6, with unresolved D. The CDR3 has 12 amino acids. Trimming left V 2 bases short and J 7 bases short, with 3 bases between. CDR3 sequence (DNA): TGTGCCAGCAGTTTACCGAATTCACCCCTCCACTTT. Translated: CASSLPNSPLHF.

V gene TRBV5-1 combines with J gene TRBJ1-5; no firm D call. The CDR3 consists of 13 residues. With 3 bases removed from V and 7 bases from J, the gap between germline ends came to 11 bases. Germline loops: CDR1 SGHRS, CDR2 YFSETQ. CDR3 bases: TGCGCCAGCAGCTCTGGCGGGGAACAGCCCCAGCATTTT. Its protein is CASSSGGEQPQHF.

The V gene is TRBV6-5, the J gene TRBJ2-7, with 9 bases lining up with TRBD1. Trimming at V came to 5 bases and at J to 3 bases, leaving 8 bases not matched to a gene. The CDR3 loop spans 15 amino acids. CDR1 is MNHEY, CDR2 SVGAGI, per germline. The CDR3 loop is CASSTPGQGFYEQYF. CDR3 nucleotide sequence: TGTGCCAGCAGTACTCCGGGACAGGGATTCTACGAGCAGTACTTC.

The chain has TRBV14 and TRBJ2-7; D is undetermined. V was shortened by 2 bases and J by 3 bases, with 8 bases between the two germline ends. Germline V gene sequence: CDR1 SGHDN, CDR2 FVKESK. The CDR3 is 13 residues long. CDR3 nucleotide sequence: TGTGCCAGCAGCCAACTCGATCTCTACGAGCAGTACTTC. Its translation: CASSQLDLYEQYF.

This chain joins TRBV19 and TRBJ2-2; 10 nucleotides align to TRBD2. The CDR3 consists of 19 residues. Germline V gene data show CDR1 as LNHDA and CDR2 as SQIVND (reference sequence). V dropped 6 bases and J dropped 3; count of bases not matched to a gene: 16. Here the CDR3 DNA reads TGTGCCAGTAGCACGCCTCCCAAGACTAGCGGGCTTTACACCGGGGAGCTGTTTTTT. It translates to CASSTPPKTSGLYTGELFF.

The V call is TRBV4-2, the J call TRBJ1-4, with D possibly matching TRBD1 (6 bases). Deletions cut 4 bases from V and 8 bases from J, with 17 bases between. The CDR3 length is 15 residues. CDR1 is LGHNA and CDR2 is YNFKEQ in the germline V gene. The CDR3 DNA reads as TGTGCCAGCAGCCTACGGAAGGGGGGGGACGAAAAACTGTTTTTT. Its translation is CASSLRKGGDEKLFF.

The rearrangement links TRBV27 to TRBJ1-3; TRBD1 matches 7 bases. The V and J ends lost 10 bases and 1 base, in that order; junction bases with no gene match: 7. The CDR3 is made up of 14 amino acids. From germline, CDR1 is MNHEY and CDR2 SMNVEV (reference sequence). CDR3 nucleotides: TGTGCCATCAAGGGACAGACTTCTGGAAACACCATATATTTT. Translating gives CAIKGQTSGNTIYF.

The chain recombines TRBV28 with TRBJ2-7, with D perhaps TRBD1 (6 bases). CDR1 MDHEN and CDR2 SYDVKM come from the germline V gene. The CDR3 contains 16 residues. Trimming left V 6 bases short and J 4 bases short, with 22 bases between. The CDR3 spells CASSLAGAGASYEQYF. The CDR3 DNA is TGTGCCAGCAGCCTAGCTGGGGCAGGGGCGTCGTACGAGCAGTACTTC.

This chain links TRBV19 with TRBJ2-5; the D gene is possibly TRBD2 (7 bases). Germline V gene sequence: CDR1 LNHDA, CDR2 SQIVND (reference sequence). V was pared by 10 bases and J by 5 bases, with 20 bases between. The CDR3 has 14 residues. CDR3 DNA sequence: TGTGCCACTTCGCGGGGGCAGGGCGGGGAGACCCAGTACTTC. This encodes CATSRGQGGETQYF.

CDR3 sequence reads: CASSLLGLAGEQYF. The CDR3 coding sequence is TGTGCCAGCAGCCTCCTTGGACTAGCGGGTGAGCAGTACTTC. V usage is TRBV11-2 and J usage is TRBJ2-7; 11 nucleotides line up with TRBD2. CDR1 is SGHAT, CDR2 FQNNGV, per germline. The length of the CDR3 is 14 residues. V was clipped by 5 bases and J by 7 bases; unmatched bases: 7.

CDR3 nucleotides: TGTGCCAGCAGTTTCTTTAGCGGGAGAAGCACAGATACGCAGTATTTT. It is translated as CASSFFSGRSTDTQYF. V gene TRBV27 combines with J gene TRBJ2-3; 9 bases are a match to TRBD2. This CDR3 has 16 residues. The germline CDR1 and CDR2 sequences are MNHEY and SMNVEV (reference sequence). J was trimmed by 0 bases and V by 3 bases; bases with no gene match: 4.

The chain has TRBV21-1 and TRBJ2-3. TRBV21-1 is designated a pseudogene. CDR3 length: 19 residues. CDR3 sequence: CASSKRFDFLGLAENTQYF. The DNA of the CDR3 is TGTGCCAGCAGCAAAAGGTTTGACTTTTTGGGGCTAGCCGAAAATACGCAGTATTTT.

This chain links TRBV3-1 (or the pseudogene TRBV3-2) with TRBJ2-4; D is undetermined. The CDR3 runs 14 residues. Between the trimmed V and J ends, which lost 4 bases and 3 bases, there was a span of 10 bases. Germline V lookup: CDR1 LGHDT, CDR2 YNNKEL (reference sequence). In nucleotides, the CDR3 is TGTGCCAGCAGCCCTCCCCGCGGCAAAAACATTCAGTACTTC. This codes for CASSPPRGKNIQYF.

The genes are TRBV6-5 and TRBJ1-2, with TRBD1 matching 7 bases. Germline-derived CDR1 and CDR2 are MNHEY and SVGAGI. CDR3 length equals 15 residues. J lost 5 bases, V lost 0 bases, and 6 bases had no gene match. The CDR3 bases are TGTGCCAGCAGTTACTCGGGCAGGGGGAGGTATGGCTACACCTTC. It specifies CASSYSGRGRYGYTF.